Listed below are T cell receptor beta chains from one sample, sequenced in a study of long-term antiretroviral therapy in people with HIV. Assay used: immunoSEQ multiplex PCR; TCRdb lists only in-frame clones, some missing. The sample includes 25,000 to 35,000 clones, about 95% of them seen just once. Sample: unsorted PBMCs, taken more than 6 years after starting antiretroviral therapy. Every receptor here comes from a young man with HIV. CDR3s include the opening cysteine and the closing phenylalanine or tryptophan. The D gene is left open where the match is weak. Size values are once, few and many counts, or a class for expanded clones, and some rows have none.

>NA|NA|TRBV5-4|TRBJ2-5
TGTGCCAGCAGCTTGACTCAGGGGCGGCAGGAGACCCAGTACTTC
CASSLTQGRQETQYF
>NA|NA|TRBV18|TRBJ2-7
TGTGCCAGCTCACCGAATCCCCGTAGCCTCGAGCAGTACTTC
CASSPNPRSLEQYF
>NA|NA|TRBV5-1|TRBJ1-5
TGCGCCAGCAGCTTGACAGGGATGAGCAATCAGCCCCAGCATTTT
CASSLTGMSNQPQHF
>TRBD2|NA|TRBV9|TRBJ2-7
TGTGCCAGCAGCGTAGAACTAGCGGCCTACGAGCAGTACTTC
CASSVELAAYEQYF
>NA|NA|TRBV11-2|TRBJ1-1
TGTGCCAGCAGCTTAGGGGGAGACACTGAAGCTTTCTTT
CASSLGGDTEAFF
>TRBD1|NA|TRBV5-1|TRBJ2-1
TGCGCCAGCAGCTTGGAGGGACAGGGCGGCAGTGAGCAGTTCTTC
CASSLEGQGGSEQFF
>TRBD1|NA|TRBV23-1|TRBJ2-5
TGCGCCGGGGATACAGGGGGAGTGGAGACCCAGTACTTC
CAGDTGGVETQYF
>TRBD1|NA|TRBV7-9|TRBJ1-4
TGTGCCAGCAGCTTACGGGACAGCCCTTTATATGAAAAACTGTTTTTT
CASSLRDSPLYEKLFF
>NA|NA|TRBV6-5|TRBJ2-7
TGTGCCAGCAGTTACTCGAGGGGGTACGAGCAGTACTTC
CASSYSRGYEQYF
>NA|NA|TRBV30|TRBJ2-1
TGTGCCTGGGTGCCGGTAAACTCATACAATGAGCAGTTCTTC
CAWVPVNSYNEQFF
>NA|few|TRBV5-4|TRBJ1-2
TGTGCCAGCAGGCCCGGTACAGCGGGTGGCTACACCTTC
CASRPGTAGGYTF
>TRBD2|NA|TRBV5-6|TRBJ2-3
TGTGCCAGCAGCATTGGGTCTAGCGGGGGCACAGATACGCAGTATTTT
CASSIGSSGGTDTQYF
>NA|NA|TRBV15|TRBJ1-1
TGTGCCACCAGCAGATGGGCGACTGAAGCTTTCTTT
CATSRWATEAFF
>NA|NA|TRBV29-1|TRBJ2-7
TGCAGCGTAATCGGGTTGCAGGGAGGCGAGCAGTACTTC
CSVIGLQGGEQYF
>NA|NA|TRBV5-5|TRBJ2-5
TGTGCCAGCAGCTTTTACGGGAGAGACCAAGAGACCCAGTACTTC
CASSFYGRDQETQYF
>NA|NA|TRBV11-2|TRBJ2-2
TGTGCCACCATGCGTATGGGTTCCGGGGAGCTGTTTTTT
CATMRMGSGELFF
>NA|NA|TRBV7-2|TRBJ2-1
TGTGCCAGCAGCGTACTAGGATACAATGAGCAGTTCTTC
CASSVLGYNEQFF
>TRBD2|NA|TRBV7-2|TRBJ2-1
TGTGCCAGCAGCCAACCGGGACTAGCTGTCAATGAGCAGTTCTTC
CASSQPGLAVNEQFF
>NA|NA|TRBV29-1|TRBJ2-2
TGCAGCGTTGAATACGCGACGGCCGGGGAGCTGTTTTTT
CSVEYATAGELFF
>TRBD2|once|TRBV27|TRBJ2-7
TGTGCCAGCAGTTTAGGACTAGCGGGAGACGAGCAGTACTTC
CASSLGLAGDEQYF